The entry that follows covers one T cell receptor (beta chain) sequence. This clone was counted only a few times. No cognate antigen has been identified for it. Qualities for individual bases were not recorded, and no much larger clone is one base off. Genomic DNA was extracted from sorted cells for sequencing of the TCRbeta CDR3 region. The immunoSEQ Assay was used to sequence the TCRbeta CDR3 regions. TCRdb stores this immuneACCESS table with in-frame sequences only. Part of the clones is absent; in the studies checked, under half of the shortfall reflects unresolved V genes, and no reason is known for the rest. This sample comprises approximately 39,000 clones, about 81% of them detected only once. About 20% of the sample rests with the top ten. The data were taken from a study of OX40 agonist ivuxolimab in advanced cancers. About the full investigation: Ivuxolimab was an agonistic, fully human IgG2 monoclonal antibody directed against OX40 (CD134), a costimulatory receptor. Partial responses occurred in three dose-escalation patients, of whom one had hepatocellular carcinoma and two had cutaneous melanoma. The point of sequencing TCRbeta in the periphery was to test whether ivuxolimab changed TCR sequence diversity and drove clonal T-cell expansion. Prior anti-PD-1, anti-PD-L1 or anti-CTLA-4 therapy was permitted, and about two fifths of dose-escalation patients had received checkpoint inhibitors. Intravenous ivuxolimab was administered to patients every 2 weeks at six dose levels: 0.01, 0.1, 0.3, 1.5, 3 and 10 mg/kg. Among the roughly 52 dose-escalation patients, around 19 had hepatocellular carcinoma, roughly 15 melanoma, 9 renal cell carcinoma and 9 head and neck cancer. A male proportion of nearly 85% and a mean age of around 60 years, ranging from 23 to 79, were recorded for the dose-escalation cohort. The paper covers the monotherapy dose-escalation part of the phase I ivuxolimab trial, which included N = 52 patients.

Here is what the overall study found, with its caveats: After ivuxolimab, more expanded clones were found on average in CD8+ T cells than in CD4+ T cells. Antigen specificity was not determined for the clonally expanded peripheral T cells. In the 0.1-3.0 mg/kg groups, partial responders had among the lowest normalized peripheral clonal expansion, particularly in CD8+ T cells. At doses from 0.1 to 3.0 mg/kg, clonal expansion was seen in both CD4+ and CD8+ blood T cells between baseline and week 6. Low levels of normalized T-cell clonal expansion were also seen in some nonresponding patients.

The trial excluded patients who had a history of autoimmune disease or were on systemic immunosuppression. In every dose cohort, peripheral blood was drawn for TCR sequencing at baseline, cycle 4 day 1, and cycle 7 day 1. The samples were taken from a phase I, first-in-human, multicenter, open-label dose-escalation trial of ivuxolimab. Adults with locally advanced or metastatic head and neck squamous cell, hepatocellular, melanoma or renal cell carcinoma were enrolled in the trial. Before TCR sequencing, CD4+ T cells and CD8+ T cells from peripheral blood were sorted into separate populations. Per the germline V gene, SGDLS is the CDR1 and YYNGEE is the CDR2. V loses 0 bases, J loses 8 bases, and the germline ends lie 11 bases apart. The CDR3 measures 13 amino acids from cysteine to phenylalanine. Only the CDR3 DNA is retained, 39 bases long and in frame from the first base.

The source material was CD4+ or CD8+ T cells sorted from blood, sampled in a trial of the OX40 agonist ivuxolimab. Recombination joined TRBV9 with TRBJ1-1, with the identity of the D gene unclear. This TCR derives from an adult with an advanced solid tumor such as melanoma, head and neck, liver or kidney cancer. The nucleotide sequence is given as TGTGCCAGCAGCGTAGCTCTCCGGGCAGAAGCTTTCTTT. This yields the protein CASSVALRAEAFF.